This T cell receptor (beta chain) was profiled in a study of T cell changes during pregnancy in multiple sclerosis. Generated by immunoSEQ multiplex PCR, the TCRdb table keeps only in-frame clones and is missing some. The sample records 130,000 or so clones, over 85% being singletons. Losses at the gene ends were 2 bases for V and 4 bases for J; bases not matched to a gene: 2. This CDR3 spans 14 amino acids. Germline V gene data show CDR1 as MGHRA and CDR2 as YSYEKL. The sample in question was peripheral blood, obtained before pregnancy. This receptor was taken from a female donor with multiple sclerosis, enrolled in a pregnancy study. The gene calls are TRBV4-1 and TRBJ1-2, with TRBD1 matching over 9 bases. DNA of the CDR3: TGCGCCAGCAGCCAAAGGACAGGGGCCTATGGCTACACCTTC. Amino acid sequence: CASSQRTGAYGYTF.